This T cell receptor beta chain was found in a study of response to subunit inactivated influenza vaccine. One entry per CDR3 protein, called by TCRdb with MiXCR from the RT-PCR reads. The sample includes 500,000 to 550,000 distinct CDR3 sequences, under 30% of them seen just once. The V segment lost 5 bases and the J segment 8 bases; nucleotides outside the gene matches: 13. In germline, CDR1 is SGDLS, CDR2 YYNGEE. The CDR3 sequence is 15 residues long. The data also belong to a second study, concerning T cells expressing NK-cell markers. That paper notes: cDNA encoding TCR beta was synthesized via 5'RACE template switching incorporating UMIs. About 6 donors had dominant NKG2C+ clonotypes that comprised roughly 1.0-8% of their CD8+ T cells. Similarly, these clonotypes led the CD3+CD56-NKG2C+ fraction as well in several donors.

Sequenced here: CD4+ T cells sorted from PBMCs, sampled about 11 days after vaccination. The clonotype originates from a man in his fifties or sixties who received an inactivated influenza vaccine. The chain joins TRBV9 to TRBJ2-1; 7 bases are a match to TRBD1. CDR3 sequence: CASSQRVDRVYEQFF. CDR3 nucleotide sequence: TGTGCCAGCAGTCAAAGGGTTGACAGGGTTTATGAGCAGTTCTTC.